The subject of this entry is one TCR beta chain. The target antigen is unknown. The data stem from a study of cytomegalovirus exposure and HLA in healthy donors. General observations from the study: A later analysis reportedly found that, within productive TCRs, an Asian-associated ancestry cluster had fewer N-insertions than the mean observed across the approximately 600 donors. Information on immune exposure was restricted to one variable (CMV serostatus).

Trimming cost V 4 bases and J 4 bases, with 7 bases left between them. The length of the CDR3 is 13 residues. Germline CDR1 is MNHEY and CDR2 is SMNVEV (reference sequence). The primer mix had 60 Vbeta and 13 Jbeta primers. Libraries were prepared by immunoSEQ multiplex PCR; TCRdb keeps only in-frame clonotypes and omits some of them. The sample contains about 130,000 clones, under 85% of which appear only once. V gene TRBV27 combines with J gene TRBJ2-2, with D unresolved. The clonotype originates from a boy under 18 in good health and CMV-seronegative. Sequenced input: PBMCs. The CDR3 loop reads CASSYLGTGELFF. For the CDR3, the DNA is TGTGCCAGCAGTTACCTCGGCACCGGGGAGCTGTTTTTT.